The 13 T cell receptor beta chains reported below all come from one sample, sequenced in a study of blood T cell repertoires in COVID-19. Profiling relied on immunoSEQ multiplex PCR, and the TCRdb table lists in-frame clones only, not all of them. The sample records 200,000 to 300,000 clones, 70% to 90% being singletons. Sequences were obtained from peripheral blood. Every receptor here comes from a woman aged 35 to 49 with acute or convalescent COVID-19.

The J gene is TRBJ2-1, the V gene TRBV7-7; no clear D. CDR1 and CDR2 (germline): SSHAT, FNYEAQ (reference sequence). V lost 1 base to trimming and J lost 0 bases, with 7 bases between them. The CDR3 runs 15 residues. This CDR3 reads CASSLGMSSYNEQFF. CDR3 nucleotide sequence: TGTGCCAGCAGCTTAGGCATGAGCTCCTACAATGAGCAGTTCTTC.

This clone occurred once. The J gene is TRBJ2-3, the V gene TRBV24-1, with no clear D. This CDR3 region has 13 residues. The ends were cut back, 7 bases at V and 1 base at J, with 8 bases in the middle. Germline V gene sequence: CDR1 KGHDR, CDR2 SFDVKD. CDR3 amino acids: CATSDQGTDTQYF. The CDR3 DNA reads TGTGCCACCAGCGACCAGGGCACAGATACGCAGTATTTT.

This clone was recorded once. CDR3 sequence: CASSLRQGTGWNQPQHF. CDR3 DNA: TGTGCCAGCAGCTTACGACAGGGGACGGGTTGGAATCAGCCCCAGCATTTT. This chain links TRBV5-8 with TRBJ1-5; TRBD1 matches at 8 bases. With 2 bases clipped from V and 4 bases from J, the junction kept 11 bases outside the gene matches. CDR1 SGHTS and CDR2 YDEGEE come from the germline V gene. The CDR3 has 17 residues.

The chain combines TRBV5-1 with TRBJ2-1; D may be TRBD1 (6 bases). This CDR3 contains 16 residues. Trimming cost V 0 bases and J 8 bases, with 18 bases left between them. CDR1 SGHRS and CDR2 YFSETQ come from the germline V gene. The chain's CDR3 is CASSLAHRVRGDEQFF. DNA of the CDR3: TGCGCCAGCAGCTTGGCCCACAGGGTACGGGGCGATGAGCAGTTCTTC.

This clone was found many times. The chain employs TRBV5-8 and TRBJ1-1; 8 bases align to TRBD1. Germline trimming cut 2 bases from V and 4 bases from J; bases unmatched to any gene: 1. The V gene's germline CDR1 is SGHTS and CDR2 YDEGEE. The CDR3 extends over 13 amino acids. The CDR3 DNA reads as TGTGCCAGCAGCTTACAGGGGGGCACTGAAGCTTTCTTT. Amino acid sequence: CASSLQGGTEAFF. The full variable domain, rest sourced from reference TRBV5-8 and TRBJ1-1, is EAGVTQSPTHLIKTRGQQATLRCSPISGHTSVYWYQQALGLGLQFLLWYDEGEERNRGNFPPRFSGRQFPNYSSELNVNALELEDSALYLCASSLQGGTEAFFGQGTRLTVV.

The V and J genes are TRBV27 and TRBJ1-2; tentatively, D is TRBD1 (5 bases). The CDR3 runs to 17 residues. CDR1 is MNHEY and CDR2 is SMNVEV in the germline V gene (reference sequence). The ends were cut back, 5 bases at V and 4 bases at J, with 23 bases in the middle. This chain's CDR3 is CASSPTAHRRTIYGYTF. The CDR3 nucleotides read TGTGCCAGCAGTCCTACCGCCCACAGGAGAACAATCTATGGCTACACCTTC.

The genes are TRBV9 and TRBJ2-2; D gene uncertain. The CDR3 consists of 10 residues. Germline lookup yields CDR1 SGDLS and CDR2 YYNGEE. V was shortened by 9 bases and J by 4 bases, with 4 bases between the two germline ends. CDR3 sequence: CATGTGELFF. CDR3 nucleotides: TGTGCCACAGGCACCGGGGAGCTGTTTTTT.

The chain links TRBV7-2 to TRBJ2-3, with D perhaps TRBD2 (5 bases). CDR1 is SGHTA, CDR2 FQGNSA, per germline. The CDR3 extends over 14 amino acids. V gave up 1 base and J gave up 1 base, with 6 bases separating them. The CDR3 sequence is CASSLGSGTDTQYF. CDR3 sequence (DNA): TGTGCCAGCAGCTTAGGTAGCGGCACAGATACGCAGTATTTT.

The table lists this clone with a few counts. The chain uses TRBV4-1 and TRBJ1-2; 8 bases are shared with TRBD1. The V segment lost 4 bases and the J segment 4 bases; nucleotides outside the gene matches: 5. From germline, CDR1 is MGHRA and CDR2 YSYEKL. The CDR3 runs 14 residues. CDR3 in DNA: TGCGCCAGCAGCCCCGCCGGGACAGGCTATGGCTACACCTTC. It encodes CASSPAGTGYGYTF.

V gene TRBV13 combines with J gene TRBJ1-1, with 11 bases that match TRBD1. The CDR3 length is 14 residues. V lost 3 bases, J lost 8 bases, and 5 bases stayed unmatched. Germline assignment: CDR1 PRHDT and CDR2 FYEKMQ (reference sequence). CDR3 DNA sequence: TGTGCCAGCAGCTTCCGGGACAGGGGGTACGAAGCTTTCTTT. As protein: CASSFRDRGYEAFF. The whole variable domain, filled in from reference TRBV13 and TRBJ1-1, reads AAGVIQSPRHLIKEKRETATLKCYPIPRHDTVYWYQQGPGQDPQFLISFYEKMQSDKGSIPDRFSAQQFSDYHSELNMSSLELGDSALYFCASSFRDRGYEAFFGQGTRLTVV.

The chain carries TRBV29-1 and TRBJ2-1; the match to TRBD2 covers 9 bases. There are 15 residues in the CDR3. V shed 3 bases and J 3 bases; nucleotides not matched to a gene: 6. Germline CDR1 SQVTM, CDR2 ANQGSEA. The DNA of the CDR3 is TGCAGCGTTGATCCCCCTAGCGGGGTCTACAATGAGCAGTTCTTC. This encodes CSVDPPSGVYNEQFF.

CDR3 DNA: TGTGCCAGCAGCTACGGGGGGTGGGCAGGAGAGACCCAGTACTTC. It translates to CASSYGGWAGETQYF. The V gene is TRBV5-6, the J gene TRBJ2-5, with 7 bases that match TRBD2. V lost 3 bases to trimming and J lost 4 bases; unmatched junction nucleotides: 9. The CDR3 extends over 15 amino acids. CDR1 SGHDT and CDR2 YYEEEE come from the germline V gene.

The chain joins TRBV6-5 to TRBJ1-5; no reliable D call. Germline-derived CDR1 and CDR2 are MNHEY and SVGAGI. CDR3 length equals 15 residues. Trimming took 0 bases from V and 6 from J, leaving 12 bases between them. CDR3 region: CASSYSIRWAQPQHF. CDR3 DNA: TGTGCCAGCAGTTACTCGATCAGATGGGCTCAGCCCCAGCATTTT.